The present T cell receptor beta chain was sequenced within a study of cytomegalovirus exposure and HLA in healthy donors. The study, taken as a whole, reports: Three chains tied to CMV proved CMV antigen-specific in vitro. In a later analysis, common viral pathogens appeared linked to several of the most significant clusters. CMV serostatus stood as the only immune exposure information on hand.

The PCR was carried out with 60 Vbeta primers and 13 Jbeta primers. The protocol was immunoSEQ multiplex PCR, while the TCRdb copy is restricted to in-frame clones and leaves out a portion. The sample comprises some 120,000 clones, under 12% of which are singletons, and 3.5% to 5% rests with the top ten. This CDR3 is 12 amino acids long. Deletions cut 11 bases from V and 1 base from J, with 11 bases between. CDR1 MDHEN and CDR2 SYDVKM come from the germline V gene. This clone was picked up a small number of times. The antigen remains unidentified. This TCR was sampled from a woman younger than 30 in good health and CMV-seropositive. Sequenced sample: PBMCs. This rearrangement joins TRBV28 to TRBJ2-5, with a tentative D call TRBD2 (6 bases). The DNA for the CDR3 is TGTGCCTACCGGGACTCCCAAGAGACCCAGTACTTC. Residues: CAYRDSQETQYF.